The 3 T cell receptor beta chains below come from one sample, sequenced in a study of shared clonotypes between healthy human individuals. Naive CD8 isolation took CD45RO-negative cells positively selected for CCR7 and excluded terminally differentiated effector memory CD45RA+ cells. Here immunoSEQ multiplex PCR was the method, and the copy in TCRdb shows in-frame clones only, minus some. This table has roughly 850,000 clones, 95% to 97% appearing once. Sequences were obtained from naive CD8+ T cells sorted from blood. The source of these receptors is a man aged 25-45 years in good health.

The J gene is TRBJ2-1, the V gene TRBV25-1; D possibly corresponds to TRBD1 (5 bases). Germline lookup yields CDR1 MGHDK and CDR2 SYGVNS. V lost 8 bases and J lost 3, with 17 bases in between. This CDR3 is built from 15 residues. CDR3 loop: CASGLPWGGYNEQFF. CDR3 DNA: TGTGCCAGCGGTCTCCCATGGGGCGGCTACAATGAGCAGTTCTTC.

This chain uses TRBV5-6 with TRBJ1-2; TRBD1 is a possible D gene (6 bases). The germline CDR1 and CDR2 sequences are SGHDT and YYEEEE. With 2 bases removed from V and 4 bases from J, the gap between germline ends came to 12 bases. CDR3 length: 14 amino acids. CDR3 region: CASSLGGQIYGYTF. The CDR3 DNA reads TGTGCCAGCAGCTTAGGGGGGCAGATCTATGGCTACACCTTC.

This chain joins TRBV2 and TRBJ1-3, with D perhaps matching TRBD1 (6 bases). Germline CDR1 reads SNHLY; CDR2 reads FYNNEI. The length of the CDR3 is 18 residues. Trimming pared 6 bases from V and 0 bases from J, leaving 21 bases between. The CDR3 nucleotides are TGTGCCAGCAGCGGGAGTCGGACAGCCGATTACTCTGGAAACACCATATATTTT. This codes for CASSGSRTADYSGNTIYF.